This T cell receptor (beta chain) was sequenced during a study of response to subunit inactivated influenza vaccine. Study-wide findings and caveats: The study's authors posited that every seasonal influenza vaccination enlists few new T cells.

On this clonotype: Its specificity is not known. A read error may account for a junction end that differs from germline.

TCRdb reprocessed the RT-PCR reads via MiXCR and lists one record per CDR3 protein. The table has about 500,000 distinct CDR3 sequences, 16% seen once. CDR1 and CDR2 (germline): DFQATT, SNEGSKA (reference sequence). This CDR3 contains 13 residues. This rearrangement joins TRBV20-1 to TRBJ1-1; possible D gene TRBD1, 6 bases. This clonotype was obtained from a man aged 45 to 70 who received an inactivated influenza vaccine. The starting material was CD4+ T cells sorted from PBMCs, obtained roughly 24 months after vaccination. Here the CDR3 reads CSARDQQGTEAFF. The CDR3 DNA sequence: TGCAGTGCTAGAGATCAACAGGGCACTGAGGCTTTCTTT.